The 21 T cell receptor beta chains given below trace back to one sample, sequenced in a study of T cell responses to AZD1222 COVID-19 vaccine. The assay was immunoSEQ multiplex PCR, and TCRdb's table has in-frame clones only and misses some. The data show some 140,000 clones, with approximately 93% seen just once and 3.1% held by the top ten. Sequencing was performed on peripheral blood, taken on day 0 of AZD1222 vaccination. These receptors were taken from an adult in good health.

V is TRBV4-1 and J is TRBJ1-1; D might be TRBD1 (5 bases). The V and J ends lost 1 base and 2 bases respectively, with 17 bases between them. CDR3 size: 17 residues. Germline V gene data show CDR1 as MGHRA and CDR2 as YSYEKL. CDR3 sequence: CASSQASLRQYNTEAFF. Here the CDR3 DNA reads TGCGCCAGCAGCCAAGCTTCCTTAAGACAGTATAACACTGAAGCTTTCTTT.

As regards this clone: A read error may account for a junction end that differs from germline. The chain links TRBV18 to TRBJ1-1; tentatively, D is TRBD1 (5 bases). There are 13 residues in the CDR3. CDR1 is KGHSH and CDR2 is LQKENI in the germline V gene. The CDR3 DNA reads TGTGCCAGCTCACCAGATTCGGTCGAGGGACCCCAATTT. It encodes CASSPDSVEGPQF.

The rearrangement uses TRBV6-6 and TRBJ1-4; TRBD1 matches at 7 bases. This CDR3 region has 15 residues. V shed 2 bases and J 7 bases; nucleotides not matched to a gene: 7. Germline V lookup: CDR1 MNHNY, CDR2 SVGAGI (reference sequence). The CDR3 protein is CASSYGAGGTEKLFF. The CDR3 nucleotides read TGTGCCAGCAGTTACGGGGCAGGGGGGACTGAAAAACTGTTTTTT.

The chain couples TRBV9 to TRBJ2-3; 7 bases agree with TRBD2. The CDR3 is 16 amino acids. Germline trimming cut 1 base from V and 2 bases from J; bases unmatched to any gene: 7. Germline CDR1 and CDR2: SGDLS and YYNGEE. The CDR3 nucleotides are TGTGCCAGCAGCGTAACCGAAGCGGGATACACAGATACGCAGTATTTT. Translation gives CASSVTEAGYTDTQYF.

The rearrangement links TRBV12-3 or TRBV12-4 to TRBJ2-7; TRBD2 might be the D (6 bases). V was pared by 6 bases and J by 0 bases, with 6 bases between. This CDR3 comprises 12 residues. The CDR3 nucleotides are TGTGCCAGCAGCGGGAGCTCCTACGAGCAGTACTTC. This codes for CASSGSSYEQYF.

Of note for this clone: The identical CDR3 is also encoded by other nucleotide sequences in the sample. The V call is TRBV18, the J call TRBJ1-5; unclear D gene. In germline, CDR1 is KGHSH, CDR2 LQKENI. The CDR3 is 12 residues long. V was pared by 3 bases and J by 4 bases, with 4 bases between. CDR3 nucleotides: TGTGCCAGCTCACCCCCGAATCAGCCCCAGCATTTT. This translates into CASSPPNQPQHF.

This sequence joins TRBV5-6 and TRBJ1-4; 8 bases are a match to TRBD1. CDR3 length equals 16 residues. Trimming took 4 bases from V and 10 from J; bases not matched to a gene: 15. Germline lookup yields CDR1 SGHDT and CDR2 YYEEEE. CDR3 residues: CASSPARQGAEGKLFF. CDR3 sequence (DNA): TGTGCCAGCAGCCCTGCCCGGCAGGGGGCGGAGGGAAAACTGTTTTTT.

This chain's CDR3 is CASSFAGNEKLFF. In DNA form, the CDR3 reads TGTGCCAGCAGCTTTGCGGGTAATGAAAAACTGTTTTTT. This rearrangement joins TRBV5-4 to TRBJ1-4; no firm D call. CDR3 size: 13 residues. V was clipped by 2 bases and J by 4 bases, with 6 bases between them. The germline V gene has CDR1 SGHNT and CDR2 YYREEE (reference sequence).

The CDR3 DNA reads as TGTGCCAGCAGTGACTCCGTGGCTAGCGGGTACAATGAGCAGTTCTTC. It specifies CASSDSVASGYNEQFF. V usage is TRBV6-4 and J usage is TRBJ2-1, with TRBD2 matching over 8 bases. This CDR3 contains 16 residues. The trim removed 0 bases at V and 4 bases at J, leaving 5 bases unmatched. Germline V gene data show CDR1 as MRHNA and CDR2 as SNTAGT.

This chain connects TRBV4-1 to TRBJ2-3, with D uncertain. V was cut by 1 base and J by 1 base, with 9 bases left in between. Germline values: CDR1 MGHRA, CDR2 YSYEKL. The CDR3 covers 15 residues. CDR3 nucleotide sequence: TGCGCCAGCAGCCAAGGGGGTCGGGGCACAGATACGCAGTATTTT. It codes for CASSQGGRGTDTQYF.

V is TRBV25-1 and J is TRBJ1-3; TRBD1 is a possible D gene (5 bases). The germline V gene encodes CDR1 MGHDK and CDR2 SYGVNS. Trimming cost V 2 bases and J 2 bases, with 10 bases left between them. The CDR3 is 15 amino acids. CDR3 nucleotides: TGTGCCAGCAGTGAAAGTGAGGGGACTGGAAACACCATATATTTT. Its translation: CASSESEGTGNTIYF.

This chain links TRBV5-6 with TRBJ1-6; no clear D gene. With 3 bases removed from V and 0 bases from J, the gap between germline ends came to 7 bases. This CDR3 region has 15 residues. Per the germline V gene, CDR1 is SGHDT and CDR2 is YYEEEE. DNA for the CDR3: TGTGCCAGCAGCTGGGAGAGCTCCTATAATTCACCCCTCCACTTT. Translated: CASSWESSYNSPLHF.

The chain couples TRBV10-3 to TRBJ2-5, with D possibly being TRBD2 (5 bases). The V gene lost 0 bases and the J gene lost 4 bases, with 15 bases spanning the gap. The CDR3 runs to 16 residues. Germline-derived CDR1 and CDR2 are ENHRY and SYGVKD. The CDR3 here is CAISESKLSGGETQYF. The DNA for the CDR3 is TGTGCCATCAGTGAGTCAAAGCTCTCCGGAGGAGAGACCCAGTACTTC.

The rearrangement joins TRBV6-5 to TRBJ2-2; D gene ambiguous. CDR3 length: 13 amino acids. Germline-derived CDR1 and CDR2 are MNHEY and SVGAGI. With 0 bases removed from V and 3 bases from J, the gap between germline ends came to 2 bases. The CDR3 coding sequence is TGTGCCAGCAGTTACTCGTACACCGGGGAGCTGTTTTTT. Translation gives CASSYSYTGELFF.

The V call is TRBV5-6, the J call TRBJ2-1; TRBD2 matches 7 bases. The junction had 9 bases not matched to a gene; V was cut back by 6 bases and J by 0 bases. Germline loops: CDR1 SGHDT, CDR2 YYEEEE. CDR3 length: 16 residues. The chain's CDR3 is CASNPDGGSSYNEQFF. The CDR3 DNA reads as TGTGCCAGCAACCCCGACGGCGGGAGCTCCTACAATGAGCAGTTCTTC.

The chain carries TRBV21-1 and TRBJ1-1; TRBD1 was called by the table and not checked on the DNA. TRBV21-1 is annotated as a pseudogene. The CDR3 has 14 amino acids. CDR3 residues: CASRSRQSNTEAFF. The CDR3 DNA is TGTGCCAGCAGATCCCGACAGAGTAACACTGAAGCTTTCTTT.

This chain uses TRBV3-1 (or the pseudogene TRBV3-2) with TRBJ2-7; tentative D call: TRBD2 (6 bases). Germline-derived CDR1 and CDR2 are LGHDT and YNNKEL (reference sequence). The CDR3 sequence is 13 residues long. V dropped 3 bases and J dropped 4 bases, with 10 bases sitting between them. CDR3 bases: TGTGCCAGCAGCCAGAGTCGGGGGTACGAGCAGTACTTC. It specifies CASSQSRGYEQYF.

J is TRBJ1-4 and V is TRBV6-5; D possibly corresponds to TRBD1 (5 bases). From germline, CDR1 is MNHEY and CDR2 SVGAGI. Between the trimmed V and J ends, which lost 2 bases and 7 bases, there was a span of 14 bases. CDR3 length: 15 amino acids. The DNA for the CDR3 is TGTGCCAGCAGTTACGCGGGACGGGTTAGTGAAAAACTGTTTTTT. It is translated as CASSYAGRVSEKLFF.

This chain connects TRBV28 to TRBJ1-5; D ambiguous. The CDR3 has 14 residues. The V and J ends lost 10 bases and 0 bases respectively, with 13 bases between them. Germline-derived CDR1 and CDR2 are MDHEN and SYDVKM. In DNA form, the CDR3 reads TGTGCCACCGGGAGGGTTTTTAGCAATCAGCCCCAGCATTTT. It translates to CATGRVFSNQPQHF.

The sample holds a few counts of this clone. The V and J genes are TRBV4-3 and TRBJ2-2; the D gene is possibly TRBD2 (5 bases). This CDR3 is built from 14 residues. Between the trimmed V and J ends, which lost 2 bases and 5 bases, there was a span of 9 bases. CDR1 and CDR2 from the germline V gene are LGHNA and YSLEER. The CDR3 reads CASSQWTSTGELFF. CDR3 bases: TGCGCCAGCAGCCAATGGACTTCTACCGGGGAGCTGTTTTTT.

The chain carries TRBV21-1 and TRBJ2-5; the tabulated D call, TRBD1, remains unverified against the DNA. TRBV21-1 is annotated as a pseudogene. This CDR3 has 16 amino acids. DNA for the CDR3: TGTGCCAGCAGCAAAGCGGGGACATCCTACGGGGAGACCCAGTACTTC. Protein product: CASSKAGTSYGETQYF.